The 27 T cell receptor beta chains below come from one sample, sequenced in a study of blood T cell repertoires in COVID-19. The repertoire was sequenced with immunoSEQ multiplex PCR; TCRdb's copy has only in-frame clones and lacks some. There are hundreds of thousands of clones in the sample; around 88% occur only once, and 7% to 10% lies in the top ten. Sequenced input: peripheral blood. The receptors shown here come from a woman between 45 and 65 years old with acute or convalescent COVID-19.

V gene TRBV3-1 (or the pseudogene TRBV3-2) combines with J gene TRBJ2-1; TRBD2 agrees at 10 bases. Unmatched junction bases numbered 8, after V lost 4 bases and J lost 8 bases. The CDR3 is made up of 15 amino acids. The V gene's germline CDR1 is LGHDT and CDR2 YNNKEL (reference sequence). The CDR3 region has the DNA TGTGCCAGCAGCCGACCTAGCGGGAGAGTCGATGAGCAGTTCTTC. Translated, it gives CASSRPSGRVDEQFF.

Points on this clone: Compared with germline, one end of the junction differs, possibly owing to a read error. V and J are TRBV29-1 and TRBJ1-2; D might be TRBD1 (6 bases). The CDR3 consists of 13 residues. Per germline, CDR1 SQVTM and CDR2 ANQGSEA. CDR3 in amino acids: CSVEDWTVGVVGF. The CDR3, as DNA: TGCAGCGTTGAAGATTGGACAGTGGGTGTAGTGGGTTTC.

Many counts were recorded for this clone. This same CDR3 is encoded by further DNA sequences in the sample. Written as DNA, the CDR3 is TGTGCCAGCAGTTTGTACAGGGGGCGGGATTCACCCCTCCACTTT. It codes for CASSLYRGRDSPLHF. The gene calls are TRBV27 and TRBJ1-6; 9 bases map to TRBD1. CDR3 size: 15 residues. Trimming took 3 bases from V and 8 from J; bases not matched to a gene: 5. Germline values: CDR1 MNHEY, CDR2 SMNVEV (reference sequence).

The rearrangement uses TRBV7-2 and TRBJ2-7, with D perhaps TRBD2 (5 bases). V lost 6 bases and J 0 bases, leaving 15 bases between the germline ends. The CDR3 has 15 amino acids. Germline CDR1 reads SGHTA; CDR2 reads FQGNSA. The CDR3 DNA reads TGTGCCAGCAGGGGTGGGGAGTCGAGCTCCTACGAGCAGTACTTC. This gives the protein CASRGGESSSYEQYF.

The chain joins TRBV18 to TRBJ2-5; 8 bases map to TRBD2. The germline CDR1 and CDR2 sequences are KGHSH and LQKENI. This CDR3 is 14 amino acids long. Unmatched junction bases numbered 3, after V lost 3 bases and J lost 3 bases. Here the CDR3 reads CASSPKAGEETQYF. CDR3 in DNA: TGTGCCAGCTCACCTAAAGCGGGAGAAGAGACCCAGTACTTC.

The V gene is TRBV5-1, the J gene TRBJ2-3; 9 bases line up with TRBD2. With 2 bases clipped from V and 0 bases from J, the junction kept 1 base outside the gene matches. The CDR3 is 15 amino acids. Per the germline V gene, CDR1 is SGHRS and CDR2 is YFSETQ. Here the CDR3 DNA reads TGCGCCAGCAGCTTCCTAGCGGGAAGCACAGATACGCAGTATTTT. This sequence encodes CASSFLAGSTDTQYF.

V and J are TRBV6-5 and TRBJ1-4; 7 bases align to TRBD1. The germline V gene has CDR1 MNHEY and CDR2 SVGAGI. Trimming removed 6 bases from V and 8 bases from J; junction bases left unmatched: 9. This CDR3 comprises 14 residues. The CDR3 DNA reads TGTGCCAGCAGCAGAGACAGGGCGCAAGAAAAACTGTTTTTT. Amino acids: CASSRDRAQEKLFF.

V and J are TRBV3-1 (or the pseudogene TRBV3-2) and TRBJ2-1; 8 bases match TRBD2. V was clipped by 4 bases and J by 2 bases; unmatched bases: 1. Germline V gene data show CDR1 as LGHDT and CDR2 as YNNKEL (reference sequence). CDR3 length equals 14 residues. The CDR3 protein is CASSLGLAYNEQFF. The CDR3 DNA is TGTGCCAGCAGCCTGGGACTAGCCTACAATGAGCAGTTCTTC.

This clone was seen ten or more times. Distinct nucleotide sequences in the sample also encode this CDR3. The gene calls are TRBV6-1 and TRBJ1-5; D gene ambiguous. The CDR3 is 13 residues long. V lost 3 bases, J lost 7 bases, and 10 bases lay in between. Looked up from germline, CDR1 is MNHNS and CDR2 is SASEGT. The CDR3 loop is CASSEGLRQPQHF. The CDR3 bases are TGTGCCAGCAGTGAGGGCCTCAGGCAGCCCCAGCATTTT.

V usage is TRBV18 and J usage is TRBJ2-4; D unclear. This CDR3 has 16 amino acids. Germline V gene lookup returns CDR1 KGHSH and CDR2 LQKENI. V dropped 3 bases and J dropped 0 bases, with 12 bases sitting between them. CDR3 amino acids: CASSPPGVLAKNIQYF. The CDR3 bases are TGTGCCAGCTCACCCCCCGGAGTGCTAGCCAAAAACATTCAGTACTTC.

The CDR3 reads CAISDLAGFDYGYTF. The CDR3 nucleotides are TGTGCCATCAGTGACCTGGCAGGGTTTGACTATGGCTACACCTTC. V is TRBV10-3 and J is TRBJ1-2; tentatively, D is TRBD1 (5 bases). CDR3 length equals 15 residues. Trimming left V 3 bases short and J 3 bases short, with 14 bases between. Per germline, CDR1 ENHRY and CDR2 SYGVKD.

The gene calls are TRBV28 and TRBJ2-1, with D maybe TRBD2 (6 bases). Germline V gene sequence: CDR1 MDHEN, CDR2 SYDVKM. The CDR3 has 17 amino acids. V was clipped by 3 bases and J by 3 bases, with 18 bases between them. The CDR3 DNA reads TGTGCCAGCAGTTTCCCGGGATCCCCGCGGGGCTACAATGAGCAGTTCTTC. Its protein product is CASSFPGSPRGYNEQFF.

The chain carries TRBV7-2 and TRBJ1-5; D is undetermined. Germline values: CDR1 SGHTA, CDR2 FQGNSA. The CDR3 length is 13 residues. Trimming stripped 4 bases from V and 6 bases from J, with 10 bases between. CDR3 sequence (DNA): TGTGCCAGCAGCTCCCCCGGGATTCAGCCCCAGCATTTT. This encodes CASSSPGIQPQHF.

The gene calls are TRBV5-4 and TRBJ2-1; possible D gene TRBD2, 7 bases. The CDR3 sequence is 15 residues long. The germline V and J ends were trimmed by 4 bases and 8 bases, with 19 bases remaining between them. Germline V CDR1 and CDR2: SGHNT, YYREEE (reference sequence). The CDR3 spells CASSPRGRGRDEQFF. CDR3 coding DNA: TGTGCCAGCAGCCCCCGGGGGAGGGGGAGGGATGAGCAGTTCTTC. The variable domain in full, completed from reference TRBV5-4 and TRBJ2-1, reads ETGVTQSPTHLIKTRGQQVTLRCSSQSGHNTVSWYQQALGQGPQFIFQYYREEENGRGNFPPRFSGLQFPNYSSELNVNALELDDSALYLCASSPRGRGRDEQFFGPGTRLTVL.

The rearrangement links TRBV19 to TRBJ2-1; possible D gene TRBD2, 6 bases. V was cut by 3 bases and J by 8 bases, with 11 bases left in between. The CDR3 runs to 13 residues. Germline assignment: CDR1 LNHDA and CDR2 SQIVND (reference sequence). CDR3 loop: CASSIPGVHEQFF. Written as DNA, the CDR3 is TGTGCCAGTAGTATCCCGGGAGTCCATGAGCAGTTCTTC.

The chain has TRBV4-2 and TRBJ2-7; a possible D gene is TRBD1 (6 bases). V lost 0 bases to trimming and J lost 3 bases, with 15 bases between them. Germline V gene lookup returns CDR1 LGHNA and CDR2 YNFKEQ. The CDR3 has 16 residues. The CDR3 sequence is CASSQDIQGFSYEQYF. For the CDR3, the DNA is TGTGCCAGCAGCCAAGATATACAGGGATTCAGCTACGAGCAGTACTTC.

The chain carries TRBV10-3 and TRBJ2-1, with 7 bases aligning to TRBD1. Germline V gene data show CDR1 as ENHRY and CDR2 as SYGVKD. This CDR3 comprises 16 residues. The V gene end was trimmed by 4 bases and the J gene end by 2 bases; junction bases not matched to a gene: 8. DNA for the CDR3: TGTGCCATCAGTGGACAGGGCCAGGGTCCCTACAATGAGCAGTTCTTC. Its translation: CAISGQGQGPYNEQFF.

The sample holds one count of this clone. This chain joins TRBV28 and TRBJ2-7; 10 bases match TRBD2. Germline CDR1 MDHEN, CDR2 SYDVKM. V lost 5 bases to trimming and J lost 6 bases; unmatched junction nucleotides: 10. The CDR3 contains 15 residues. In DNA, the CDR3 is TGTGCCAGCAGTCGTCCGGGACTAGCGAAACTCGAGCAGTACTTC. This sequence encodes CASSRPGLAKLEQYF.

The chain is built from TRBV5-1 and TRBJ2-5, with TRBD1 matching 11 bases. V lost 3 bases, J lost 5 bases, and 6 bases stayed unmatched. Germline-derived CDR1 and CDR2 are SGHRS and YFSETQ. The CDR3 is 15 amino acids. Written as DNA, the CDR3 is TGCGCCAGCAGCTCAAGGACAGGGGGCTTGGAGACCCAGTACTTC. Translation gives CASSSRTGGLETQYF.

The chain is built from TRBV2 and TRBJ2-7, with TRBD2 matching 10 bases. This CDR3 region has 14 residues. Germline-derived CDR1 and CDR2 are SNHLY and FYNNEI. Losses at the gene ends were 4 bases for V and 5 bases for J; bases not matched to a gene: 5. The CDR3, as DNA: TGTGCCAGCAGTGCTAGCGGGAGTGTCCACGAGCAGTACTTC. Translated: CASSASGSVHEQYF.

This clone came up a few times. The chain recombines TRBV5-1 with TRBJ2-7; TRBD2 aligns across 11 bases. This CDR3 region has 14 residues. Trimming removed 6 bases from V and 2 bases from J; junction bases left unmatched: 4. Germline assignment: CDR1 SGHRS and CDR2 YFSETQ. CDR3 region: CASKLAGGPYEQYF. As DNA, the CDR3 is TGCGCCAGCAAGTTAGCGGGAGGGCCCTACGAGCAGTACTTC.

The chain links TRBV28 to TRBJ2-1, with D possibly being TRBD2 (5 bases). This CDR3 has 12 amino acids. Looked up from germline, CDR1 is MDHEN and CDR2 is SYDVKM. The V end lost 5 bases, the J end lost 10 bases, and 12 bases lay between the germline ends. The CDR3 coding sequence is TGTGCCAGCAGTAGAGAAGGAGGCGAGCAGTTCTTC. This translates into CASSREGGEQFF. Full variable domain (outside the CDR3, taken from reference TRBV28 and TRBJ2-1): DVKVTQSSRYLVKRTGEKVFLECVQDMDHENMFWYRQDPGLGLRLIYFSYDVKMKEKGDIPEGYSVSREKKERFSLILESASTNQTSMYLCASSREGGEQFFGPGTRLTVL.

This clone was observed once. This rearrangement joins TRBV10-1 to TRBJ2-3; D is perhaps TRBD2 (5 bases). The germline V gene encodes CDR1 WNHNN and CDR2 SYGVQD (reference sequence). The CDR3 length is 17 residues. V lost 3 bases and J lost 0, with 16 bases in between. The CDR3 reads CASSEAEGSTSTDTQYF. CDR3 DNA sequence: TGCGCCAGCAGTGAAGCCGAGGGCTCCACTAGCACAGATACGCAGTATTTT.

The chain is built from TRBV10-2 and TRBJ2-7; 9 positions agree with TRBD1. The CDR3 totals 13 residues. V gave up 8 bases and J gave up 4 bases; unmatched junction bases: 6. Germline lookup yields CDR1 WSHSY and CDR2 SAAADI. CDR3 loop: CASRGQGGYEQYF. The CDR3 DNA follows: TGCGCCAGCCGGGGACAGGGAGGGTACGAGCAGTACTTC.

This clone turned up a few times. The rearrangement joins TRBV3-1 (or the pseudogene TRBV3-2) to TRBJ1-1, with TRBD1 matching over 11 bases. V lost 4 bases, J lost 5 bases, and 9 bases stayed unmatched. Germline lookup yields CDR1 LGHDT and CDR2 YNNKEL (reference sequence). The CDR3 extends over 16 amino acids. The CDR3 is CASSRTGGAPRTEAFF. In DNA, the CDR3 is TGTGCCAGCAGCCGGACAGGGGGCGCCCCGAGAACTGAAGCTTTCTTT.

The gene calls are TRBV20-1 and TRBJ1-5; D is undetermined. The germline gives CDR1 DFQATT, CDR2 SNEGSKA (reference sequence). V gave up 3 bases and J gave up 1 base, with 4 bases separating them. The CDR3 extends over 12 amino acids. CDR3 loop: CSASLSNQPQHF. The CDR3, as DNA: TGCAGTGCTAGTCTCAGCAATCAGCCCCAGCATTTT.

This rearrangement joins TRBV9 to TRBJ2-7, with TRBD2 matching 7 bases. The V gene's germline CDR1 is SGDLS and CDR2 YYNGEE. V gave up 4 bases and J gave up 2 bases; unmatched junction bases: 6. The CDR3 has 14 residues. CDR3 protein: CASSRGLTTYEQYF. The DNA of the CDR3 is TGTGCCAGCAGCAGGGGACTAACAACCTACGAGCAGTACTTC.